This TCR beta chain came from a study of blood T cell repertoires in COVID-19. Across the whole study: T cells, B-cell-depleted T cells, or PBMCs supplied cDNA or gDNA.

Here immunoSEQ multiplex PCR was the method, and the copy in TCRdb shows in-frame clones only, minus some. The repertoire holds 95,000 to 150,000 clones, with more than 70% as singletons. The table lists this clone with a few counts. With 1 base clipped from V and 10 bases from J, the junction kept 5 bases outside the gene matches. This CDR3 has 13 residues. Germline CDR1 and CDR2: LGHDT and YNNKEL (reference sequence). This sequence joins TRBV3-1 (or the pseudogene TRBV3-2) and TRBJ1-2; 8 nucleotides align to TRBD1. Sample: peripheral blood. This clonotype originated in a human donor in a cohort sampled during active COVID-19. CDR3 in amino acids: CASSQGQGIIYTF. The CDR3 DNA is TGTGCCAGCAGCCAAGGACAGGGGATCATCTACACCTTC.